This T cell receptor (beta chain) originates from a study of blood T cell repertoires in COVID-19 (TCRdb year 2020). Regarding the study in general: Samples covering the acute and convalescent phases of COVID-19 were provided by collaborators in the United States, Italy and Spain. Where HLA class I and class II types were available, the types were taken from metadata supplied by the sample provider, not from assay-based typing. Samples came from the ongoing ImmuneRACE study (first 160 participants) plus 1,254 subjects from 6 global collaborators. The repertoires were released in a freely available public database meant as a resource for research on the immune response to SARS-CoV-2. The sample metadata nearly always contained a de-identified subject ID, COVID-19 status, age in years and sex. The material from the prospective study consisted of cDNA or gDNA derived from T cells, B-cell-depleted T cells, or PBMCs. Deeply sampled blood TCRbeta repertoires from subjects exposed to, actively infected with, or recovered from COVID-19 were included in the dataset. The paper as a whole reports these results and caveats: The amount of clinical and demographic metadata varied by source and participant and was provided uncurated.

Of note for this clone: The clone's antigen remains unknown. The input lacks base qualities; no much larger clone sits a single base away.

The immunoSEQ Assay, a bias-controlled multiplex PCR, was used to amplify TCRbeta CDR3 regions from genomic DNA. In the paper's pipeline: Within the assay, amplification of reference gene primers was used to estimate how many nucleated cells each sample contained. Sequence reads were collapsed and filtered to measure the absolute abundance of every unique TCRbeta CDR3 rearrangement. For each sample, productive Simpson clonality was calculated by taking the square root of Simpson's diversity index across productive rearrangements. This immuneACCESS table, as held by TCRdb, lists in-frame sequences with V and J called but not all clones. Of the missing ones, under half trace to an unresolved V gene in checked studies; the others have no known cause. V and J calls and clone size are given by that table; D and trimming were obtained from the DNA. A total of around 300,000 clones appear in this sample, 89% of them only once. The ten most abundant clones make up 1.7% of the sample.

Enrolling through a virtual design, the prospective study's participants ranged in age from roughly 18 to 90 years and lived across 24 United States geographic areas. In the prospective study, cohorts were assigned on the basis of participant-reported clinical history obtained from a screening survey and a study questionnaire. For ImmuneRACE Cohort 3, a participant was defined as recovered based on two consecutive negative NP/OP PCR tests, clearance by a healthcare professional, or resolution of symptoms. In the prospective study, mobile phlebotomists collected whole blood, serum and a nasopharyngeal or oropharyngeal swab from each participant. Over a roughly 2-month period, participants in the prospective study had the option of providing additional blood draws and questionnaires. Before DNA extraction, prospective study blood samples were shipped either frozen or at room temperature. Germline trimming amounts to 4 bases on V and 5 bases on J, with 8 as the count of junction bases outside the gene matches. CDR1 KGHSH and CDR2 LQKENI were looked up in the germline V gene. The CDR3 holds 14 amino acids from the cysteine to the phenylalanine. Just CDR3 DNA is preserved here, 42 bases in frame from base 1.

Sequencing was done on a sample of PBMCs or T cells enriched from blood (not recorded which). The chain is encoded by TRBV18 joined to TRBJ2-7; 7 nucleotides in the junction match TRBD1. The source is a woman aged 40 to 49 who had recovered from COVID-19. The CDR3: CASSLHTGTDEQYF. The DNA reads TGTGCCAGCTCACTACATACCGGGACAGACGAGCAGTACTTC.